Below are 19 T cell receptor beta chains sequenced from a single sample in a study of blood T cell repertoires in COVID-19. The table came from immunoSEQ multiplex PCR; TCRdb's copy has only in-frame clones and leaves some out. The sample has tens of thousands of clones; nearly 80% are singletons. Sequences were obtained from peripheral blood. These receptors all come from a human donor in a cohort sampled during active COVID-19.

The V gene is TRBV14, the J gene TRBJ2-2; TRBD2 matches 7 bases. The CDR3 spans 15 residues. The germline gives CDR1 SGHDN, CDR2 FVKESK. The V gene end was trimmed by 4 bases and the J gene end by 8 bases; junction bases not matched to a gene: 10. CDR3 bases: TGTGCCAGCAGCCCGCTGGGGGAGGGGATTGGGGAGCTGTTTTTT. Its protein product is CASSPLGEGIGELFF.

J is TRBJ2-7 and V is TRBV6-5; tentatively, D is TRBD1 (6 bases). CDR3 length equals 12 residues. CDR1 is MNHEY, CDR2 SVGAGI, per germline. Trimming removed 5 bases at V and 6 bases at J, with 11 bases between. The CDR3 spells CASSTTGSEQYF. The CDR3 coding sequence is TGTGCCAGCAGTACAACAGGGAGCGAGCAGTACTTC.

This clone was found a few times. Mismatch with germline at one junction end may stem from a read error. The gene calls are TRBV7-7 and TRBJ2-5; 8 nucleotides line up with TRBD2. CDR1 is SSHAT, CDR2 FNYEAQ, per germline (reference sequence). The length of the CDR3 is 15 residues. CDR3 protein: CASSPGLAGMETQYF. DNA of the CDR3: TGTGCTAGCAGCCCGGGGCTAGCGGGTATGGAGACCCAGTACTTC.

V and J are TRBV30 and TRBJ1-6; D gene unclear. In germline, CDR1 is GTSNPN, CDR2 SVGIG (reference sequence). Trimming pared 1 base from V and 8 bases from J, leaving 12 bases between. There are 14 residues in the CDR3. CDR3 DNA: TGTGCCTGGAGTGACGAGCGCTGGTATTCACCCCTCCACTTT. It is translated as CAWSDERWYSPLHF.

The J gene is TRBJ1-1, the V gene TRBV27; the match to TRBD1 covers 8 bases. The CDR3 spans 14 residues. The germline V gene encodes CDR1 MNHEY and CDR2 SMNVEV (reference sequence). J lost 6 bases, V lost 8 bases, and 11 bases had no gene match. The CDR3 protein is CASSSQGAGAEAFF. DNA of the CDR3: TGTGCCAGCTCCTCCCAGGGGGCTGGGGCTGAAGCTTTCTTT.

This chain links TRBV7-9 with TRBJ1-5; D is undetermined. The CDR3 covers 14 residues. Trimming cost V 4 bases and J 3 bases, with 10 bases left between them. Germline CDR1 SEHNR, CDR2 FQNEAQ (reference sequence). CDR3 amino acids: CASSSSGSNQPQHF. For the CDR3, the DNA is TGTGCCAGCAGCTCCTCGGGTTCCAATCAGCCCCAGCATTTT.

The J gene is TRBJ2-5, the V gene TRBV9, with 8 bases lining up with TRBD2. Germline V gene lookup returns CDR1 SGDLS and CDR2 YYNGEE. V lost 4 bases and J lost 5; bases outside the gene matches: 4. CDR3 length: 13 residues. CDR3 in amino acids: CASSPGGGETQYF. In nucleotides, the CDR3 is TGTGCCAGCAGCCCCGGCGGGGGGGAGACCCAGTACTTC.

The CDR3 loop reads CASSWTTSGGLPSYNEQFF. The DNA for the CDR3 is TGCGCCAGCAGCTGGACAACTAGCGGGGGGCTCCCCTCCTACAATGAGCAGTTCTTC. This chain connects TRBV5-1 to TRBJ2-1, with 12 bases aligning to TRBD2. The J segment lost 0 bases and the V segment lost 3 bases, leaving 10 bases of the junction unmatched. There are 19 residues in the CDR3. The germline CDR1 and CDR2 sequences are SGHRS and YFSETQ.

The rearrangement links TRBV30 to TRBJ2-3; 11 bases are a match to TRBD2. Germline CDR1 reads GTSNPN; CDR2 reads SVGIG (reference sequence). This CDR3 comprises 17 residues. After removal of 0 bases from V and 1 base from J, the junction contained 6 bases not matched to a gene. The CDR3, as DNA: TGTGCCTGGAGTGTGGTCAGGACTAGCGGGCGCACAGATACGCAGTATTTT. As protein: CAWSVVRTSGRTDTQYF.

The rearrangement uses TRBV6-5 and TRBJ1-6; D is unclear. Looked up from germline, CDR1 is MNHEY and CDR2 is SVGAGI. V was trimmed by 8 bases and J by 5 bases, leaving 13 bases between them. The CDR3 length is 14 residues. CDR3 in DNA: TGTGCCAGCTGGGAGGTGAGGGATAATTCACCCCTCCACTTT. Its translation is CASWEVRDNSPLHF.

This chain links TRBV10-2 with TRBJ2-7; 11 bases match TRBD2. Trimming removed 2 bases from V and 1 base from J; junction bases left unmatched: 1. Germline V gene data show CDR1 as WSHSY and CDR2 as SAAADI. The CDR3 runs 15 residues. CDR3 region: CASSEPSGGSYEQYF. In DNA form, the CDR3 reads TGCGCCAGCAGTGAGCCTAGCGGGGGGTCCTACGAGCAGTACTTC.

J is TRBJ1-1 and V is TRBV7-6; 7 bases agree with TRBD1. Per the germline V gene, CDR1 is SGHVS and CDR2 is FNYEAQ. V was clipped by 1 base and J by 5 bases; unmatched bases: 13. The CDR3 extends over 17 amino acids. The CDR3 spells CASSLGYRGRGTTEAFF. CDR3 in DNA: TGTGCCAGCAGCTTAGGTTATCGGGGCAGGGGGACAACTGAAGCTTTCTTT.

In DNA, the CDR3 is TGTGCCAGCTCAAGGGACAGGGCGTCGGGCAATCAGCCCCAGCATTTT. Translation gives CASSRDRASGNQPQHF. The chain is built from TRBV18 and TRBJ1-5; 9 nucleotides line up with TRBD1. The CDR3 has 16 amino acids. The germline V gene encodes CDR1 KGHSH and CDR2 LQKENI. V lost 5 bases, J lost 2 bases, and 7 bases stayed unmatched.

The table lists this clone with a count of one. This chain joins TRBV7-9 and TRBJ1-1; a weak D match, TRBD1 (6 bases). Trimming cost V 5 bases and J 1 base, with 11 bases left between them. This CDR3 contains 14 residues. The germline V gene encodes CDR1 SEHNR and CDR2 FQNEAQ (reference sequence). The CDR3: CASSARTANTEAFF. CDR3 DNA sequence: TGTGCCAGCAGCGCCCGGACAGCGAACACTGAAGCTTTCTTT.

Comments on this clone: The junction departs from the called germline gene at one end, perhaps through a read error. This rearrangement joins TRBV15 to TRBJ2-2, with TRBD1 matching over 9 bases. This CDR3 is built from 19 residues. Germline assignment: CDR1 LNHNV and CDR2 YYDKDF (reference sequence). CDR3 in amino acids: CATSGELPRKQGAGGELFF. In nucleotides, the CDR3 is TGTGCCACCAGCGGAGAGCTCCCGCGTAAACAGGGGGCCGGCGGGGAGCTGTTTTTT.

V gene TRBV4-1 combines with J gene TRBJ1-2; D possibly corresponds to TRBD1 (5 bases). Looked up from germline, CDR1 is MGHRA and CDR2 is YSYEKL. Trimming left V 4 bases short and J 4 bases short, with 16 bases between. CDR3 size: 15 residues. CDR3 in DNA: TGCGCCAGCAGCCTCCGGGACTCAGCCTCCTATGGCTACACCTTC. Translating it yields CASSLRDSASYGYTF.

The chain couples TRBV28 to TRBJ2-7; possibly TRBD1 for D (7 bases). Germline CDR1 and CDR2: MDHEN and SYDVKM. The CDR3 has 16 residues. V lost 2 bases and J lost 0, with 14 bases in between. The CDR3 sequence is CASSLEGGGLSYEQYF. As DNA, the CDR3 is TGTGCCAGCAGTTTAGAAGGAGGGGGCCTCTCCTACGAGCAGTACTTC.

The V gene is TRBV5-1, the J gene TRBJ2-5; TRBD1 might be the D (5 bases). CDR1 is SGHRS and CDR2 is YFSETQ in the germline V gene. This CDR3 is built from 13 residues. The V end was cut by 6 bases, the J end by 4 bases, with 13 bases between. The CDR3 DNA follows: TGCGCCAGCAACGGACACAGGCGAGAGACCCAGTACTTC. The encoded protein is CASNGHRRETQYF.

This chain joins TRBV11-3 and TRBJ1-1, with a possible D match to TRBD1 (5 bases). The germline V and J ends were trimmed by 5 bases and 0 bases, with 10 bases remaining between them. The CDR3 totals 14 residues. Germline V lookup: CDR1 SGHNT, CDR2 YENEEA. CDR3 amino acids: CASSRQYMNTEAFF. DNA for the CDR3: TGTGCCAGCAGCAGACAGTATATGAACACTGAAGCTTTCTTT.